The present T cell receptor beta chain was sequenced within a study of T cells in Graves' hyperthyroidism and ophthalmopathy. Overall study context: Peripheral blood was secured at the point of initial diagnosis, before any treatment. Study-level findings and limits: Researchers found most expanded thyroid clonotypes above 0.001 in blood as well.

Ophthalmopathy cases met thresholds of Clinical Activity Score at least 3, NOSPECS grade at least 4 and duration under 3 months. Using roughly 9.4 ml of fresh peripheral blood, PBMCs were prepared. This clonotype was picked up a small number of times. As yet, its antigen is unknown. Template material for amplifying TCR beta CDR3 regions consisted of RNA transcripts. Primed by the HTBI set, a first-round RT-PCR was run on the TCR CDR3. TCRdb redid the calling of the multiplex PCR reads with MiXCR, one entry per CDR3 protein. The table includes 450,000 to 600,000 distinct CDR3 sequences, 15% to 20% detected once. The sequence was collected from a man aged 35 to 55 with Graves' ophthalmopathy. Material for sequencing was blood.

The CDR3 DNA reads TGTGCCAGCAGCTTTCTAGCGGACACAGATACGCAGTATTTT. Translating it yields CASSFLADTDTQYF. The chain employs TRBV7-9 and TRBJ2-3; 7 positions agree with TRBD2. This CDR3 has 14 amino acids. Germline values: CDR1 SEHNR, CDR2 FQNEAQ (reference sequence). After removal of 3 bases from V and 2 bases from J, the junction contained 2 bases not matched to a gene.